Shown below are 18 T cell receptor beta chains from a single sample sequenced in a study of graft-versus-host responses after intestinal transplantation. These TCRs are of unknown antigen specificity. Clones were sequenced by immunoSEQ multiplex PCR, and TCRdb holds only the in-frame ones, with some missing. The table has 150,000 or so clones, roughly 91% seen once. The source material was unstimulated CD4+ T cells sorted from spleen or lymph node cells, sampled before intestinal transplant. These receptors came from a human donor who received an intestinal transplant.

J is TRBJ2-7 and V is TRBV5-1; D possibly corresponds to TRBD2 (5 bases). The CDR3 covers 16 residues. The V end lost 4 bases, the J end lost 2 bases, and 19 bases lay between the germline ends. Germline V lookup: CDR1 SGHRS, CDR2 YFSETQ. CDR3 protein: CASSRLGTSSTYEQYF. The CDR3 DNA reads TGCGCCAGCAGCAGGTTGGGTACTAGTTCGACCTACGAGCAGTACTTC. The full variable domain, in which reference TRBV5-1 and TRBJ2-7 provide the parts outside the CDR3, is KAGVTQTPRYLIKTRGQQVTLSCSPISGHRSVSWYQQTPGQGLQFLFEYFSETQRNKGNFPGRFSGRQFSNSRSEMNVSTLELGDSALYLCASSRLGTSSTYEQYFGPGTRLTVT.

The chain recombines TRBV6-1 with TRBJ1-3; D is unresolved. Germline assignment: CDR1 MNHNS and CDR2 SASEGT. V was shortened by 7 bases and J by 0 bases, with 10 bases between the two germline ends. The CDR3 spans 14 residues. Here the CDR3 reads CASTLGSSGNTIYF. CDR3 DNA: TGTGCCAGCACCCTAGGGAGCTCTGGAAACACCATATATTTT.

This CDR3 reads CASSLGELSFGRAGAPYEQYF. CDR3 DNA: TGCGCCAGCAGCTTGGGAGAGCTAAGTTTTGGGAGGGCGGGAGCGCCCTACGAGCAGTACTTC. The genes are TRBV5-1 and TRBJ2-7; the match to TRBD2 covers 7 bases. V lost 0 bases, J lost 2 bases, and 23 bases stayed unmatched. Germline V gene lookup returns CDR1 SGHRS and CDR2 YFSETQ. The CDR3 has 21 amino acids.

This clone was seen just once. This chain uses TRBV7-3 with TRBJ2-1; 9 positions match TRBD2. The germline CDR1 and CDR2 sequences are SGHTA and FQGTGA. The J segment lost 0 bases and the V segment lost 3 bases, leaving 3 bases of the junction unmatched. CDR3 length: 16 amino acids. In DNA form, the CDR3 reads TGTGCCAGCAGCTTGACTAGCGGCACCTCCTACAATGAGCAGTTCTTC. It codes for CASSLTSGTSYNEQFF. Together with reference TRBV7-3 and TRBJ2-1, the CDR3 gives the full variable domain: GAGVSQTPSNKVTEKGKYVELRCDPISGHTALYWYRQSLGQGPEFLIYFQGTGAADDSGLPNDRFFAVRPEGSVSTLKIQRTERGDSAVYLCASSLTSGTSYNEQFFGPGTRLTVL.

DNA for the CDR3: TGTGCCAGTAGTATTAGGGGAGGGGCAGGGACTGAAGCTTTCTTT. Its translation: CASSIRGGAGTEAFF. The chain has TRBV19 and TRBJ1-1, with TRBD1 as a possible D gene (5 bases). The CDR3 spans 15 residues. CDR1 LNHDA and CDR2 SQIVND come from the germline V gene (reference sequence). With 3 bases removed from V and 5 bases from J, the gap between germline ends came to 16 bases.

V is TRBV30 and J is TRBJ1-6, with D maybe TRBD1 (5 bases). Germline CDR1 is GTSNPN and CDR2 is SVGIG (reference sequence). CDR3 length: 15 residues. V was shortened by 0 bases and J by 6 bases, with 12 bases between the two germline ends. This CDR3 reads CAWSVTPGGNSPLHF. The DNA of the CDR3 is TGTGCCTGGAGTGTGACACCTGGGGGTAATTCACCCCTCCACTTT.

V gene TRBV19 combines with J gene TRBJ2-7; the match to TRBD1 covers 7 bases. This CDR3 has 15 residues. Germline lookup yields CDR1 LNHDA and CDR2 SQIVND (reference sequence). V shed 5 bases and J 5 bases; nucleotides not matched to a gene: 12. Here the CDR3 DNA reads TGTGCCAGTAGTCCCCCGACGACAGGGATCAACGAGCAGTACTTC. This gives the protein CASSPPTTGINEQYF.

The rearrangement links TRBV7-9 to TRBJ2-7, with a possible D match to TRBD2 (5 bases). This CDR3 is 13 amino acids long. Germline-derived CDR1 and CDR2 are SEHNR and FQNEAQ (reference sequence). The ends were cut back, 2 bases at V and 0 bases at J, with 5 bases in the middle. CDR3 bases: TGTGCCAGCAGCTTACGGGGCTCCTACGAGCAGTACTTC. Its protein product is CASSLRGSYEQYF.

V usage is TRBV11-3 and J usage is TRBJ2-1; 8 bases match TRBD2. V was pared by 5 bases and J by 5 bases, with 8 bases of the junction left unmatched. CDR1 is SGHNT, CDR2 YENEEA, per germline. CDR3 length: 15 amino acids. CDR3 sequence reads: CASSPREGLNNEQFF. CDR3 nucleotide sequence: TGTGCCAGCAGCCCTCGGGAGGGCCTGAACAATGAGCAGTTCTTC.

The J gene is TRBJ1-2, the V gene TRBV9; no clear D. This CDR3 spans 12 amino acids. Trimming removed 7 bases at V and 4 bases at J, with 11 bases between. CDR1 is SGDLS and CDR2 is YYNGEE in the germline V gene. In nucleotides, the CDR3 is TGTGCCAGCTCAAGAAAGACCTATGGCTACACCTTC. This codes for CASSRKTYGYTF.

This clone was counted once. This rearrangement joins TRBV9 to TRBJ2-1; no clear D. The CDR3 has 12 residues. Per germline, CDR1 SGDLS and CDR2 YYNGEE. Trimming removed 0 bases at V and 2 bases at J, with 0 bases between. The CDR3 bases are TGTGCCAGCAGCGTAGCCTACAATGAGCAGTTCTTC. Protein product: CASSVAYNEQFF.

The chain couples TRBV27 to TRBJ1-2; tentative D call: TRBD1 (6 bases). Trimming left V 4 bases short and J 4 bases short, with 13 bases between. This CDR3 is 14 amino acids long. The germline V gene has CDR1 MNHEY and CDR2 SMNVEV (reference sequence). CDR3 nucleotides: TGTGCCAGCAGTTCACGGGGGGCAGGCTATGGCTACACCTTC. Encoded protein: CASSSRGAGYGYTF.

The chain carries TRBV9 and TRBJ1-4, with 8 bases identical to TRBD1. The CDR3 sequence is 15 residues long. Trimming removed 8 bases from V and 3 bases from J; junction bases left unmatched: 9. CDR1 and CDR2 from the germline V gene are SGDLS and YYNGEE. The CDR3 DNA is TGTGCCAGGGAAGACCAGGGGGCTGCTAATGAAAAACTGTTTTTT. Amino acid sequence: CAREDQGAANEKLFF.

The CDR3 sequence: CASSDPRTGQSTDTQYF. For the CDR3, the DNA is TGTGCCAGCAGTGACCCTAGGACAGGCCAATCCACAGATACGCAGTATTTT. The chain couples TRBV6-1 to TRBJ2-3; 7 nucleotides agree with TRBD1. Germline V gene lookup returns CDR1 MNHNS and CDR2 SASEGT. The CDR3 spans 17 residues. The V gene end was trimmed by 3 bases and the J gene end by 2 bases; junction bases not matched to a gene: 11.

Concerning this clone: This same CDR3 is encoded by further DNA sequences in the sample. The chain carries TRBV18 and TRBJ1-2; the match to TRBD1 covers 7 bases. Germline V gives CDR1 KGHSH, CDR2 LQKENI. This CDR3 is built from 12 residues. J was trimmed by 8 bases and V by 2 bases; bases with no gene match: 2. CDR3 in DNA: TGTGCCAGCTCACCAACAGGGGACGGCTACACCTTC. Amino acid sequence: CASSPTGDGYTF.

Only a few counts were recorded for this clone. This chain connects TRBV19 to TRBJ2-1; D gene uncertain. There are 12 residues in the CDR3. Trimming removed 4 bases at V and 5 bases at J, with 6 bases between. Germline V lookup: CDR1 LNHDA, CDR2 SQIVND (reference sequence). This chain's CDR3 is CASSTTDNEQFF. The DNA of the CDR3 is TGTGCCAGTAGTACTACTGACAATGAGCAGTTCTTC.

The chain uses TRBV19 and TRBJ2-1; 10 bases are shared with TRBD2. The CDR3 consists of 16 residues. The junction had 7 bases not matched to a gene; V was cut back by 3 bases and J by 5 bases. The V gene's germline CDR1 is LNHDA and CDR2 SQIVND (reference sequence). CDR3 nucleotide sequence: TGTGCCAGTAGTATTAGACCCGGGACTAGCGACAATGAGCAGTTCTTC. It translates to CASSIRPGTSDNEQFF.

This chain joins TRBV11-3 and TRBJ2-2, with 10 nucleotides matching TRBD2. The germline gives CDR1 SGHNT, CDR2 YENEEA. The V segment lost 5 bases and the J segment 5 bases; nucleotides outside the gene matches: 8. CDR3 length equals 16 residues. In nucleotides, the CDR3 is TGTGCCAGCAGCCATGGCACTAGCGGGAAAACCGGGGAGCTGTTTTTT. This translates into CASSHGTSGKTGELFF.